The rows below give T cell receptor beta chains drawn from one sample of a study of technical replicates of blood from a few donors. The assay was immunoSEQ multiplex PCR, and TCRdb's table has in-frame clones only and misses some. This sample has about 57,000 clones; 80% to 95% occur once, and the top ten carry less than 5%. Sequenced material: PBMCs. All receptors come from a human donor in good health. Some clones in this sample may be carry-over from other donors' samples. The CDR3 runs from the conserved cysteine through the conserved F or W. Each record gives: clone size, D gene, J gene, V gene, CDR3 protein, CDR3 DNA. The D gene is left open where the match is weak. Not every row has a clone size; where given, it reads once, few, many or a size class.

>NA|NA|TRBJ2-1|TRBV11-1
CASSLAVGDNEQFF
TGTGCCAGCAGCTTAGCTGTGGGCGACAATGAGCAGTTCTTC
>NA|TRBD2|TRBJ2-7|TRBV27
CASSLRAGAGEQYF
TGTGCCAGCAGTTTAAGAGCGGGGGCGGGGGAGCAGTACTTC
>NA|NA|TRBJ1-3|TRBV2
CASSPDSAIPGNTIYF
TGTGCCAGCAGTCCTGACAGCGCCATACCTGGAAACACCATATATTTT
>few|NA|TRBJ2-1|TRBV7-6
CASSFGGPYNEQFF
TGTGCCAGCAGCTTCGGGGGGCCCTACAATGAGCAGTTCTTC
>NA|TRBD1|TRBJ1-5|TRBV27
CASSFGQGPNQPQHF
TGTGCCAGCAGTTTCGGACAGGGGCCCAATCAGCCCCAGCATTTT
>NA|NA|TRBJ1-5|TRBV6-1
CASTTGPGFLQPQHF
TGTGCCAGCACAACCGGCCCCGGGTTCCTCCAGCCCCAGCATTTT
>NA|NA|TRBJ2-7|TRBV11-2
CASSPRQSYEQYF
TGTGCCAGCAGCCCAAGACAGTCCTACGAGCAGTACTTC
>NA|NA|TRBJ2-2|TRBV7-2
CASSFSLGSTGELFF
TGTGCCAGCAGCTTCAGCCTCGGGAGTACCGGGGAGCTGTTTTTT
>NA|NA|TRBJ2-3|TRBV4-1
CASSQGRGMRADTQYF
TGCGCCAGCAGCCAAGGTAGAGGAATGAGGGCAGATACGCAGTATTTT
>NA|NA|TRBJ2-1|TRBV5-1
CASTQVKGEYNEQFF
TGCGCCAGCACACAAGTCAAGGGGGAATACAATGAGCAGTTCTTC
>NA|TRBD2|TRBJ2-7|TRBV9
CASSVVGGGEQYF
TGTGCCAGCAGCGTAGTTGGCGGGGGGGAGCAGTACTTC
>NA|TRBD1|TRBJ2-1|TRBV5-1
CASSLARGTVLVEQFF
TGCGCCAGCAGCTTGGCCAGGGGGACAGTACTGGTTGAGCAGTTCTTC
>once|NA|TRBJ2-2|TRBV7-9
CASSYWTAGTGELFF
TGTGCCAGCAGCTATTGGACGGCGGGGACCGGGGAGCTGTTTTTT
>NA|NA|TRBJ1-4|TRBV19
CATRPYQGNEKLFF
TGTGCCACCCGACCTTACCAGGGTAATGAAAAACTGTTTTTT
>NA|NA|TRBJ1-2|TRBV19
CASSEEDRNYGYTF
TGTGCCAGTAGCGAGGAAGACCGAAACTATGGCTACACCTTC
>NA|TRBD2|TRBJ2-7|TRBV5-8
CASPTSSGGALGEQYF
TGTGCCAGCCCCACTTCGTCGGGGGGGGCTTTGGGCGAGCAGTACTTC
>NA|NA|TRBJ2-5|TRBV7-8
CASSLGHVQETQYF
TGTGCCAGCAGCCTTGGACACGTCCAAGAGACCCAGTACTTC
>NA|TRBD2|TRBJ2-5|TRBV29-1
CSAEGTSGRAVGETQYF
TGCAGCGCCGAGGGGACTAGCGGGAGGGCCGTTGGAGAGACCCAGTACTTC
>NA|NA|TRBJ1-2|TRBV7-9
CASTGQWQDHGYTF
TGTGCCAGCACGGGACAATGGCAGGATCATGGCTACACCTTC
>NA|TRBD2|TRBJ2-3|TRBV9
CASSVGLAPTDTQYF
TGTGCCAGCAGCGTAGGACTAGCGCCCACAGATACGCAGTATTTT
>once|NA|TRBJ2-1|TRBV2
CASQWAGNNEQFF
TGTGCCTCTCAGTGGGCGGGGAACAATGAGCAGTTCTTC
>NA|NA|TRBJ2-1|TRBV27
CASSFRVGQASSSYNEQFF
TGTGCCAGCAGTTTCCGGGTGGGGCAGGCTTCGAGCTCCTACAATGAGCAGTTCTTC
>NA|TRBD1|TRBJ2-7|TRBV7-9
CASSLSPDLSPRGSYEQYF
TGTGCCAGCAGCTTAAGTCCGGATCTCTCTCCCAGGGGGTCCTACGAGCAGTACTTC
>medium-sized|NA|TRBJ1-6|TRBV4-1
CASSPSIRQAHSPLHF
TGCGCCAGCAGCCCATCTATCCGGCAGGCCCATTCACCCCTCCACTTT
>NA|TRBD2|TRBJ2-1|TRBV7-2
CATTSGRTNEQFF
TGTGCCACGACTAGCGGGAGGACAAATGAGCAGTTCTTC
>once|NA|TRBJ2-5|TRBV5-6
CASSLEQVQETQYF
TGTGCCAGCAGCTTGGAACAGGTACAAGAGACCCAGTACTTC
>NA|NA|TRBJ1-6|TRBV13
CASGGGSSYNSPLHF
TGTGCCAGCGGGGGAGGGAGCTCCTATAATTCACCCCTCCACTTT
>NA|TRBD1|TRBJ2-5|TRBV15
CATSRDGQGVETQYF
TGTGCCACCAGCAGAGATGGACAGGGCGTGGAGACCCAGTACTTC
>NA|TRBD1|TRBJ1-5|TRBV18
CASSTSIGQGAQPQHF
TGTGCCAGCTCGACTAGCATAGGGCAGGGGGCTCAGCCCCAGCATTTT
>NA|TRBD2|TRBJ2-1|TRBV6-4
CASSGGGVNEQFF
TGTGCCAGCAGTGGCGGGGGGGTCAATGAGCAGTTCTTC
>NA|NA|TRBJ2-7|TRBV7-9
CASSLDYFFEQYF
TGTGCCAGCAGCTTGGACTATTTCTTCGAGCAGTACTTC
>NA|NA|TRBJ1-4|TRBV29-1
CSARYRSEKLFF
TGCAGCGCACGCTACAGATCCGAAAAACTGTTTTTT
>NA|NA|TRBJ2-3|TRBV5-1
CASSLVGAGDTQYF
TGCGCCAGCAGCTTGGTCGGAGCGGGAGATACGCAGTATTTT
>NA|NA|TRBJ1-2|TRBV1
CTSSHGQRINYGYTF
TGCACCAGCAGCCACGGACAGAGGATAAACTATGGCTACACCTTC
>NA|TRBD2|TRBJ2-1|TRBV19
CASSTPTSGYNEQFF
TGTGCCAGTAGTACTCCGACTAGCGGATACAATGAGCAGTTCTTC
>NA|NA|TRBJ2-7|TRBV5-1
CASSPEWPQGEQYF
TGCGCCAGCAGCCCCGAATGGCCACAGGGCGAGCAGTACTTC
>NA|NA|TRBJ1-1|TRBV7-2
CASSTRDKATEAFF
TGTGCCAGCAGCACCCGGGACAAAGCTACTGAAGCTTTCTTT
>NA|NA|TRBJ1-2|TRBV7-2
CASSGTPGGGARNYGYTF
TGTGCCAGCAGCGGAACACCCGGTGGGGGGGCGCGAAACTATGGCTACACCTTC
>NA|NA|TRBJ1-5|TRBV18
CASSRDPGGPQHF
TGTGCCAGCTCACGGGACCCCGGGGGGCCCCAGCATTTT
>NA|TRBD2|TRBJ2-1|TRBV7-2
CASRRTSGGPGYEQFF
TGTGCCAGCCGTCGAACTAGCGGGGGGCCCGGATATGAGCAGTTCTTC
>NA|TRBD2|TRBJ2-7|TRBV6-6
CASRNLAGEPYEQYF
TGTGCCAGCAGAAACCTAGCGGGGGAGCCCTACGAGCAGTACTTC
>once|TRBD2|TRBJ2-3|TRBV6-5
CASKGTSMAQYF
TGTGCCAGCAAGGGGACTAGTATGGCGCAGTATTTT
>NA|TRBD2|TRBJ2-3|TRBV6-5
CASSYGLADTDTQYF
TGTGCCAGCAGTTACGGCCTAGCGGACACAGATACGCAGTATTTT
>NA|TRBD1|TRBJ2-3|TRBV25-1
CASSKTGTDTDTQYF
TGTGCCAGCAGTAAAACCGGGACAGACACAGATACGCAGTATTTT
>NA|NA|TRBJ1-3|TRBV25-1
CASSEYGFRNTIYF
TGTGCCAGCAGTGAATATGGCTTTCGAAACACCATATATTTT
>once|NA|TRBJ1-2|TRBV2
CASSAQGTNYGYTF
TGTGCCAGCAGTGCCCAGGGAACTAACTATGGCTACACCTTC
>NA|TRBD1|TRBJ1-3|TRBV5-6
CASSRGDSLSGNTIYF
TGTGCCAGCAGCCGAGGGGACAGTTTGTCTGGAAACACCATATATTTT
>NA|TRBD1|TRBJ2-1|TRBV5-1
CASQDRVSYNEQFF
TGCGCCAGCCAGGACAGGGTATCCTACAATGAGCAGTTCTTC
>once|NA|TRBJ2-7|TRBV5-1
CASSLAVGSSYEQYF
TGCGCCAGCAGCTTGGCGGTGGGGAGCTCCTACGAGCAGTACTTC
>NA|TRBD1|TRBJ2-7|TRBV28
CASKPGGQGSYEQYF
TGTGCCAGCAAACCTGGGGGACAGGGTTCCTACGAGCAGTACTTC
>large|NA|TRBJ1-6|TRBV7-9
CASTFSRGIDNSPLHF
TGTGCCAGCACCTTCAGCAGGGGTATAGACAATTCACCCCTCCACTTT
>once|NA|TRBJ1-1|TRBV11-1
CASSLVGSMNTEAFF
TGTGCCAGCAGCTTAGTTGGGAGTATGAACACTGAAGCTTTCTTT
>NA|NA|TRBJ2-3|TRBV4-2
CASSQAAEGVGRRGADTQYF
TGTGCCAGCAGCCAAGCGGCCGAGGGAGTCGGTAGACGTGGCGCAGATACGCAGTATTTT
>NA|TRBD2|TRBJ2-7|TRBV4-1
CASSRTSGGRYEQYF
TGCGCCAGCAGCAGGACTAGCGGGGGCCGCTACGAGCAGTACTTC
>NA|NA|TRBJ1-2|TRBV7-9
CASSLSNTETGGGYTF
TGTGCCAGCAGCCTAAGTAATACCGAGACAGGAGGTGGCTACACCTTC
>NA|NA|TRBJ2-7|TRBV6-1
CASKGEYF
TGTGCCAGCAAAGGGGAGTACTTC
>NA|TRBD2|TRBJ2-7|TRBV19
CASSPGLAGGTYEQYF
TGTGCCAGCTCCCCGGGACTAGCGGGGGGCACCTACGAGCAGTACTTC
>NA|TRBD1|TRBJ1-1|TRBV19
CASRTRGLLVWTEAFF
TGTGCCAGTCGTACCAGGGGGCTGTTGGTATGGACTGAAGCTTTCTTT
>NA|NA|TRBJ2-7|TRBV20-1
CSARLEYEQYF
TGCAGTGCTCGACTGGAATACGAGCAGTACTTC